Below are 7 T cell receptor beta chains sequenced from a single sample in a study of tumor-infiltrating lymphocytes in primary liver carcinoma. A constant-region primer primed TCR beta cDNA synthesis from 450 to 550 ng of total RNA. What produced the TCR beta libraries was three nested multiplex PCR rounds using slightly modified ARM-PCR. Both of the initial two PCR rounds ran for about 9 cycles and employed TRBV1-TRBV30 forward primers alongside a C-beta reverse primer. Each CDR3 protein gets one entry after TCRdb re-called the multiplex PCR reads with MiXCR. The data show about 190,000 distinct CDR3 sequences, 85% seen once. Co-extracted RNA and DNA came from 20-30 mg of unsorted bulk tissue. Sequenced: tumor tissue from primary liver carcinoma. Receptors were obtained from a man in his forties with primary liver carcinoma and hepatitis B virus infection.

The chain couples TRBV6-5 to TRBJ1-1; possibly TRBD1 for D (5 bases). Germline CDR1 and CDR2: MNHEY and SVGAGI. V lost 2 bases and J 7 bases, leaving 14 bases between the germline ends. This CDR3 contains 14 residues. The CDR3 DNA sequence: TGTGCCAGCAGTTACGGGGGTGCAGGAGATGAAGCTTTCTTT. Translated, it gives CASSYGGAGDEAFF.

About this clonotype: The CDR3 ends on some other residue instead of the conserved phenylalanine or tryptophan, so this is likely a read error. This chain links TRBV6-5 with TRBJ1-1; a weak D match, TRBD1 (5 bases). This CDR3 spans 14 amino acids. Between the trimmed V and J ends, which lost 6 bases and 3 bases, there was a span of 14 bases. CDR1 MNHEY and CDR2 SVGAGI come from the germline V gene. CDR3 residues: CASSPSDIYTEAFL. CDR3 nucleotides: TGTGCCAGCAGCCCCTCGGACATTTACACTGAAGCTTTCCTT.

The V gene is TRBV14, the J gene TRBJ2-7, with 13 bases matching TRBD2. The J call may be incorrect, as the DNA end agrees better with TRBJ2-1. The CDR3 length is 18 residues. Per the germline V gene, CDR1 is SGHDN and CDR2 is FVKESK. The CDR3 region is CASTHTSGLAGASYEQFF. Here the CDR3 DNA reads TGTGCCAGCACCCATACGTCTGGACTAGCGGGAGCCTCCTACGAGCAGTTCTTC.

In its sample, this clonotype was seen many times. The chain recombines TRBV5-1 with TRBJ2-5; the match to TRBD2 covers 11 bases. V was clipped by 1 base and J by 6 bases; unmatched bases: 5. Germline values: CDR1 SGHRS, CDR2 YFSETQ. This CDR3 comprises 15 residues. The CDR3 region has the DNA TGCGCCAGCAGCTTGATAGCGGGAGGGGACCAGACCCAGTACTTC. It yields the protein CASSLIAGGDQTQYF.

This clonotype was recorded once. A junction end diverges from the germline sequence, so it may reflect a read error. The CDR3: CVSSLVSLYEQYF. In DNA form, the CDR3 reads TGCGTCAGCAGCCTCGTTTCACTCTACGAGCAGTACTTC. The chain carries TRBV5-1 and TRBJ2-7, with D unclear. This CDR3 has 13 amino acids. Germline CDR1 is SGHRS and CDR2 is YFSETQ.

This clonotype appeared a few times. An end of the junction differs from the germline gene, which may be a read error. This rearrangement joins TRBV6-6 to TRBJ1-1, with 7 bases fitting TRBD1. This CDR3 spans 13 amino acids. The V gene's germline CDR1 is MNHNY and CDR2 SVGAGI (reference sequence). CDR3 region: CASSTGETTEVFF. CDR3 in DNA: TGTGCTAGCAGCACAGGGGAGACTACTGAAGTTTTCTTT.

The chain links TRBV9 to TRBJ2-1; the match to TRBD2 covers 12 bases. CDR1 SGDLS and CDR2 YYNGEE come from the germline V gene. CDR3 length: 16 amino acids. J was trimmed by 16 bases and V by 4 bases; bases with no gene match: 18. In nucleotides, the CDR3 is TGTGCCAGCAGCTCCCGGACTAGCGGGACAAGAAATGGGCACTTCTTC. Residues: CASSSRTSGTRNGHFF.